These 20 T cell receptor beta chains were sequenced from one sample in a study of cytomegalovirus exposure and HLA in healthy donors. The PCR contained 60 Vbeta and 13 Jbeta primers. This table comes from immunoSEQ multiplex PCR, and its TCRdb copy is limited to in-frame clones, with some not included. The sample carries 150,000 to 200,000 clones, about 65% recorded once. The sequencing sample was made of PBMCs. These receptors were collected from a girl aged 5-17 years in good health and CMV-seronegative.

This chain connects TRBV6-1 to TRBJ1-2; possible D gene TRBD1, 6 bases. The CDR3 is made up of 15 amino acids. Germline CDR1 reads MNHNS; CDR2 reads SASEGT. With 6 bases removed from V and 0 bases from J, the gap between germline ends came to 14 bases. CDR3 sequence reads: CASSAGALANYGYTF. The CDR3, as DNA: TGTGCCAGCAGCGCAGGGGCTTTAGCTAACTATGGCTACACCTTC.

The gene calls are TRBV7-8 and TRBJ2-1; 10 bases align to TRBD1. The CDR3 consists of 16 residues. After removal of 1 base from V and 9 bases from J, the junction contained 9 bases not matched to a gene. CDR1 is SGHVS, CDR2 FQNEAQ, per germline. The CDR3 loop is CASSLGVGQGTGEQFF. The CDR3 nucleotides read TGTGCCAGCAGCTTAGGAGTGGGACAGGGGACGGGTGAGCAGTTCTTC.

The chain recombines TRBV7-3 with TRBJ2-2; D remains unclear. CDR1 SGHTA and CDR2 FQGTGA come from the germline V gene. Trimming shortened V by 3 bases and J by 5 bases, and 4 bases separated the two germline ends. The CDR3 spans 12 residues. CDR3 nucleotide sequence: TGTGCCAGCAGCTTGAGGACCGGGGAGCTGTTTTTT. Translating it yields CASSLRTGELFF.

The chain's CDR3 is CASSYRDYGYTF. The DNA for the CDR3 is TGTGCCAGCAGCTACAGGGACTATGGCTACACCTTC. The chain is built from TRBV5-6 and TRBJ1-2, with a weak D call TRBD1 (6 bases). The germline V gene has CDR1 SGHDT and CDR2 YYEEEE. This CDR3 has 12 amino acids. V gave up 3 bases and J gave up 3 bases, with 6 bases separating them.

In the case of this clone: Germline and junction disagree at one end, which may indicate a read error. The CDR3 bases are TGTGCCAGCAGTGAATATACCGGGACTAGCGTTCTTCAGTTC. It yields the protein CASSEYTGTSVLQF. The chain uses TRBV25-1 and TRBJ2-7; 10 bases match TRBD2. Germline values: CDR1 MGHDK, CDR2 SYGVNS. The CDR3 spans 14 residues.

The V call is TRBV14, the J call TRBJ2-5; perhaps TRBD1 as D (6 bases). Germline V gene sequence: CDR1 SGHDN, CDR2 FVKESK. The V and J ends lost 3 bases and 3 bases respectively, with 14 bases between them. The CDR3 is 15 residues long. The chain's CDR3 is CASSQLGQQEETQYF. The CDR3 nucleotides are TGTGCCAGCAGCCAGCTCGGACAGCAAGAAGAGACCCAGTACTTC.

The V call is TRBV9, the J call TRBJ1-2; a weak D match, TRBD1 (5 bases). Germline V gives CDR1 SGDLS, CDR2 YYNGEE. The CDR3 spans 15 residues. With 6 bases removed from V and 4 bases from J, the gap between germline ends came to 19 bases. This chain's CDR3 is CASTWGWGVSYGYTF. CDR3 in DNA: TGTGCCAGCACCTGGGGATGGGGCGTCAGCTATGGCTACACCTTC.

The chain has TRBV19 and TRBJ1-4; TRBD1 matches at 8 bases. The germline CDR1 and CDR2 sequences are LNHDA and SQIVND (reference sequence). The CDR3 totals 12 residues. The ends lost 10 bases at V and 8 bases at J; junction bases unmatched: 6. CDR3 residues: CATRQGLEKLFF. CDR3 DNA: TGTGCCACCCGACAGGGGTTGGAAAAACTGTTTTTT.

The genes are TRBV7-9 and TRBJ2-7, with a weak D call TRBD2 (5 bases). Germline V gene data show CDR1 as SEHNR and CDR2 as FQNEAQ (reference sequence). The V gene lost 4 bases and the J gene lost 0 bases, with 13 bases spanning the gap. There are 15 residues in the CDR3. The DNA for the CDR3 is TGTGCCAGCAGCTCCACCCTGGGGAGCTCCTACGAGCAGTACTTC. Translating it yields CASSSTLGSSYEQYF.

This chain connects TRBV18 to TRBJ2-7; 9 nucleotides align to TRBD1. Trimming removed 3 bases from V and 5 bases from J; junction bases left unmatched: 2. CDR1 KGHSH and CDR2 LQKENI come from the germline V gene. The CDR3 is 13 amino acids. CDR3 nucleotides: TGTGCCAGCTCACCGCGGACAGGGGACGAGCAGTACTTC. This encodes CASSPRTGDEQYF.

The genes are TRBV19 and TRBJ1-1, with D unresolved. CDR1 and CDR2 from the germline V gene are LNHDA and SQIVND (reference sequence). The CDR3 runs to 15 residues. V shed 2 bases and J shed 6 bases, with 16 bases lying between them. The CDR3 here is CASSISSEGRAEAFF. The CDR3 nucleotides are TGTGCCAGTAGTATATCCTCGGAAGGGAGGGCTGAAGCTTTCTTT.

In this sample, this clone turned up once. The chain has TRBV15 and TRBJ2-7, with 12 nucleotides matching TRBD2. V dropped 2 bases and J dropped 1; count of bases not matched to a gene: 3. The CDR3 has 16 amino acids. Germline-derived CDR1 and CDR2 are LNHNV and YYDKDF (reference sequence). CDR3 coding DNA: TGTGCCACCAGCAGATCCCTAGCGGGGGGGTCCTACGAGCAGTACTTC. This codes for CATSRSLAGGSYEQYF.

V is TRBV2 and J is TRBJ1-6, with D maybe TRBD1 (6 bases). This CDR3 spans 15 amino acids. The germline CDR1 and CDR2 sequences are SNHLY and FYNNEI. V dropped 1 base and J dropped 10 bases, with 14 bases sitting between them. The CDR3 region has the DNA TGTGCCAGCAGTGAAGGGGGGCAACCGGGGTCACCCCTCCACTTT. This translates into CASSEGGQPGSPLHF.

The chain recombines TRBV6-4 with TRBJ2-7; 7 bases match TRBD1. The junction had 7 bases not matched to a gene; V was cut back by 3 bases and J by 2 bases. This CDR3 has 15 amino acids. Looked up from germline, CDR1 is MRHNA and CDR2 is SNTAGT. The CDR3 region has the DNA TGTGCCAGCAGTGAACAGGGGCAGGGTCCCTACGAGCAGTACTTC. Protein: CASSEQGQGPYEQYF.

V gene TRBV7-6 combines with J gene TRBJ2-7, with D perhaps TRBD2 (7 bases). CDR3 size: 14 residues. CDR1 and CDR2 (germline): SGHVS, FNYEAQ. The germline V and J ends were trimmed by 4 bases and 5 bases, with 15 bases remaining between them. The CDR3 loop is CASSSIQGGDEQYF. CDR3 nucleotide sequence: TGTGCCAGCAGCTCCATACAGGGAGGGGACGAGCAGTACTTC.

This chain joins TRBV27 and TRBJ1-2; a weak D match, TRBD1 (5 bases). The germline V gene has CDR1 MNHEY and CDR2 SMNVEV (reference sequence). V lost 5 bases, J lost 4 bases, and 14 bases lay in between. This CDR3 is 14 amino acids long. This CDR3 is CASSPLGEGYGYTF. The CDR3 DNA is TGTGCCAGCAGTCCGTTGGGGGAGGGCTATGGCTACACCTTC.

V usage is TRBV29-1 and J usage is TRBJ1-1; 10 positions match TRBD1. CDR1 is SQVTM and CDR2 is ANQGSEA in the germline V gene. This CDR3 is 16 amino acids long. Trimming cost V 3 bases and J 6 bases; bases outside gene matches: 13. In DNA, the CDR3 is TGCAGCGTTGACCCGGACAGGGGGATCCTTGGGGCTGAAGCTTTCTTT. Protein product: CSVDPDRGILGAEAFF.

The genes are TRBV18 and TRBJ2-3; 9 bases line up with TRBD2. Trimming cost V 1 base and J 2 bases; bases outside gene matches: 10. The V gene's germline CDR1 is KGHSH and CDR2 LQKENI. CDR3 length: 18 residues. The DNA of the CDR3 is TGTGCCAGCTCACCACTTGACGTACTAGCGGGCCCCACAGATACGCAGTATTTT. Amino acids: CASSPLDVLAGPTDTQYF. Looking up the rest from reference TRBV18 and TRBJ2-3 gives the full variable domain: NAGVMQNPRHLVRRRGQEARLRCSPMKGHSHVYWYRQLPEEGLKFMVYLQKENIIDESGMPKERFSAEFPKEGPSILRIQQVVRGDSAAYFCASSPLDVLAGPTDTQYFGPGTRLTVL.

The gene calls are TRBV5-8 and TRBJ1-2, with 12 bases matching TRBD1. The germline V gene has CDR1 SGHTS and CDR2 YDEGEE. J lost 3 bases, V lost 0 bases, and 6 bases had no gene match. The CDR3 consists of 17 residues. In nucleotides, the CDR3 is TGTGCCAGCAGCTTGGAGGGGGACAGGGGGCGATACTATGGCTACACCTTC. Translated: CASSLEGDRGRYYGYTF.

The J gene is TRBJ2-3, the V gene TRBV13, with a tentative D call TRBD1 (5 bases). The germline gives CDR1 PRHDT, CDR2 FYEKMQ (reference sequence). Trimming left V 3 bases short and J 1 base short, with 11 bases between. This CDR3 contains 15 residues. Here the CDR3 reads CASSFGQGGTDTQYF. The DNA of the CDR3 is TGTGCCAGCAGCTTCGGCCAAGGGGGCACAGATACGCAGTATTTT. Combining the CDR3 with reference TRBV13 and TRBJ2-3 gives the whole variable domain AAGVIQSPRHLIKEKRETATLKCYPIPRHDTVYWYQQGPGQDPQFLISFYEKMQSDKGSIPDRFSAQQFSDYHSELNMSSLELGDSALYFCASSFGQGGTDTQYFGPGTRLTVL.